The 23 T cell receptor beta chains given below trace back to one sample, sequenced in a study of blood T cells in healthy people across ages. Combining a sample-barcoded 5' primer with a J-beta primer mix, a second PCR ran for 7 to 11 cycles. TCRdb processed the 5' RACE reads anew with MiXCR; each CDR3 protein has one entry. The table records about 1.5 million distinct CDR3 sequences, roughly 43% of them present only once. The sequenced sample was blood. The source is a woman aged 18-35 years in good health.

This clonotype was counted between two and nine times. CDR3 coding DNA: TGTGCCAGCAGTCCCGATGTAGGAGGCTACACCTTC. This gives the protein CASSPDVGGYTF. The J gene is TRBJ1-2, the V gene TRBV27; D gene ambiguous. The CDR3 is 12 residues long. Germline CDR1 MNHEY, CDR2 SMNVEV (reference sequence). Trimming took 5 bases from V and 8 from J, leaving 12 bases between them.

The genes are TRBV7-2 and TRBJ2-5; TRBD2 might be the D (7 bases). V lost 3 bases and J 11 bases, leaving 22 bases between the germline ends. CDR1 SGHTA and CDR2 FQGNSA come from the germline V gene. The CDR3 has 15 residues. This chain's CDR3 is CASSFKGGGAVEQYF. The CDR3 nucleotides are TGTGCCAGCAGCTTCAAGGGTGGGGGGGCCGTTGAGCAGTACTTC.

The chain links TRBV20-1 to TRBJ2-7, with 8 bases matching TRBD1. The CDR3 loop spans 15 amino acids. The V segment lost 5 bases and the J segment 0 bases; nucleotides outside the gene matches: 9. Germline assignment: CDR1 DFQATT and CDR2 SNEGSKA (reference sequence). Here the CDR3 reads CSAPTQGANSYEQYF. The DNA of the CDR3 is TGCAGTGCTCCAACCCAGGGGGCCAACTCCTACGAGCAGTACTTC.

The J gene is TRBJ2-5, the V gene TRBV14; the D gene could be TRBD1 or TRBD2 (5 bases each). CDR3 length: 13 residues. CDR1 is SGHDN, CDR2 FVKESK, per germline. The ends were cut back, 3 bases at V and 5 bases at J, with 10 bases in the middle. CDR3 loop: CASSHQRGETQYF. CDR3 nucleotides: TGTGCCAGCAGCCACCAACGGGGCGAGACCCAGTACTTC. Based on the CDR3 plus reference TRBV14 and TRBJ2-5, the full variable domain is EAGVTQFPSHSVIEKGQTVTLRCDPISGHDNLYWYRRVMGKEIKFLLHFVKESKQDESGMPNNRFLAERTGGTYSTLKVQPAELEDSGVYFCASSHQRGETQYFGPGTRLLVL.

This clonotype was counted at least ten times. The chain links TRBV29-1 to TRBJ2-7; D may be TRBD2 (7 bases). V was cut by 4 bases and J by 0 bases, with 13 bases left in between. Germline V gene lookup returns CDR1 SQVTM and CDR2 ANQGSEA. The CDR3 has 14 amino acids. CDR3 nucleotide sequence: TGCAGCGTTGGCGGGGGCGCCGGCTCCTACGAGCAGTACTTC. Amino acid sequence: CSVGGGAGSYEQYF.

CDR3 loop: CASSLGGNAGGPAYNEQFF. The CDR3 DNA follows: TGCGCCAGCAGCTTGGGGGGTAATGCGGGAGGGCCAGCCTACAATGAGCAGTTCTTC. This chain uses TRBV5-1 with TRBJ2-1; TRBD2 matches 9 bases. The length of the CDR3 is 19 residues. Trimming cost V 0 bases and J 2 bases; bases outside gene matches: 12. Germline V gives CDR1 SGHRS, CDR2 YFSETQ. Variable domain in full (rest from reference TRBV5-1 and TRBJ2-1): KAGVTQTPRYLIKTRGQQVTLSCSPISGHRSVSWYQQTPGQGLQFLFEYFSETQRNKGNFPGRFSGRQFSNSRSEMNVSTLELGDSALYLCASSLGGNAGGPAYNEQFFGPGTRLTVL.

The chain joins TRBV11-2 to TRBJ2-3, with 13 bases matching TRBD2. This CDR3 contains 16 residues. The germline V gene encodes CDR1 SGHAT and CDR2 FQNNGV. V lost 5 bases to trimming and J lost 6 bases; unmatched junction nucleotides: 8. This CDR3 is CASSPGLAGVFDTQYF. CDR3 nucleotides: TGTGCCAGCAGCCCAGGACTAGCGGGAGTATTTGATACGCAGTATTTT.

V usage is TRBV28 and J usage is TRBJ1-5; TRBD1 matches at 11 bases. Germline trimming cut 3 bases from V and 1 base from J; bases unmatched to any gene: 5. CDR1 MDHEN and CDR2 SYDVKM come from the germline V gene. This CDR3 is built from 17 residues. The DNA for the CDR3 is TGTGCCAGCAGTTTGGCCGGGACAGGGGGAAGCAATCAGCCCCAGCATTTT. Its translation is CASSLAGTGGSNQPQHF. The whole variable domain, filled in from reference TRBV28 and TRBJ1-5, reads DVKVTQSSRYLVKRTGEKVFLECVQDMDHENMFWYRQDPGLGLRLIYFSYDVKMKEKGDIPEGYSVSREKKERFSLILESASTNQTSMYLCASSLAGTGGSNQPQHFGDGTRLSIL.

The gene calls are TRBV6-1 and TRBJ1-5; possible D gene TRBD1, 5 bases. The CDR3 sequence is 15 residues long. Trimming shortened V by 5 bases and J by 8 bases, and 19 bases separated the two germline ends. CDR1 and CDR2 (germline): MNHNS, SASEGT. The CDR3 region is CASSFDRQPLKPQHF. The CDR3 DNA follows: TGTGCCAGCAGTTTCGACCGACAGCCCTTAAAGCCCCAGCATTTT.

The chain recombines TRBV29-1 with TRBJ2-2; D possibly corresponds to TRBD2 (5 bases). This CDR3 has 12 amino acids. V lost 7 bases and J 5 bases, leaving 11 bases between the germline ends. CDR1 is SQVTM, CDR2 ANQGSEA, per germline. CDR3 amino acids: CSADGGTGELFF. The CDR3 DNA is TGCAGCGCCGATGGAGGTACCGGGGAGCTGTTTTTT.

The chain recombines TRBV9 with TRBJ2-7; unclear D gene. CDR3 length: 15 residues. Germline CDR1 is SGDLS and CDR2 is YYNGEE. Trimming removed 3 bases from V and 2 bases from J, with 15 bases in between. The CDR3 nucleotides are TGTGCCAGCAGCGGAGCAGTCGCAGGACCCTACGAGCAGTACTTC. Its protein is CASSGAVAGPYEQYF.

This clonotype was counted only a few times. The rearrangement links TRBV5-5 to TRBJ1-2; D ambiguous. Trimming left V 0 bases short and J 2 bases short, with 20 bases between. Germline values: CDR1 SGHKS, CDR2 YYEKEE (reference sequence). The CDR3 sequence is 18 residues long. CDR3 sequence (DNA): TGTGCCAGCAGCTTGGCCTTTCCTGGATTGTCCGTAAACTATGGCTACACCTTC. It encodes CASSLAFPGLSVNYGYTF.

V and J are TRBV4-3 and TRBJ1-2; no definite D call. The CDR3 loop spans 13 amino acids. Germline CDR1 and CDR2: LGHNA and YSLEER. V lost 3 bases and J lost 3, with 8 bases in between. The CDR3 nucleotides read TGCGCCAGCAGCCACGGTGGCGACTATGGCTACACCTTC. This sequence encodes CASSHGGDYGYTF.

This clonotype was observed a few times. This rearrangement joins TRBV12-3 or TRBV12-4 to TRBJ2-7; TRBD2 matches at 12 bases. The CDR3 is 16 amino acids. With V trimmed by 2 bases and J by 5 bases, 7 bases remained unmatched. The CDR3 is CASSLRLAGAQDEQYF. CDR3 in DNA: TGTGCCAGCAGTTTAAGACTAGCGGGAGCTCAGGACGAGCAGTACTTC.

This clonotype has at least ten counts. The chain couples TRBV29-1 to TRBJ2-4, with D possibly matching TRBD1 (6 bases). Trimming stripped 6 bases from V and 9 bases from J, with 18 bases between. This CDR3 region has 13 residues. Germline V gene lookup returns CDR1 SQVTM and CDR2 ANQGSEA. In nucleotides, the CDR3 is TGCAGCGTCTTAACCTCAGGGGCAGGCATTCAGTACTTC. Translated: CSVLTSGAGIQYF.

This clonotype was detected a few times. The CDR3 nucleotides read TGTGCCAGCAGCTTAGGCTCGGGGATCCAATACGAGCAGTACTTC. This codes for CASSLGSGIQYEQYF. V and J are TRBV7-2 and TRBJ2-7; D perhaps matches TRBD2 (5 bases). The germline V gene encodes CDR1 SGHTA and CDR2 FQGNSA. This CDR3 is built from 15 residues. Trimming removed 1 base at V and 4 bases at J, with 14 bases between.

V gene TRBV4-3 combines with J gene TRBJ2-3; D is possibly TRBD1 (5 bases). The length of the CDR3 is 14 residues. Germline values: CDR1 LGHNA, CDR2 YSLEER. The V end was cut by 4 bases, the J end by 5 bases, with 13 bases between. The CDR3 sequence: CASSRKTVGDTQYF. The CDR3 bases are TGCGCCAGCAGCCGAAAGACAGTTGGAGATACGCAGTATTTT.

This rearrangement joins TRBV6-6 to TRBJ1-4, with 10 bases fitting TRBD1. V trimming: 6 bases; J trimming: 10 bases; junction bases outside the gene matches: 8. This CDR3 contains 14 residues. CDR1 is MNHNY and CDR2 is SVGAGI in the germline V gene (reference sequence). The CDR3 sequence is CASRAGQGTGKLFF. CDR3 nucleotide sequence: TGTGCCAGCAGGGCGGGACAGGGGACTGGAAAACTGTTTTTT.

This clonotype was detected only once. The rearrangement uses TRBV3-1 and TRBJ1-1; D perhaps matches TRBD1 (6 bases). The CDR3 covers 16 residues. V dropped 0 bases and J dropped 5 bases, with 16 bases sitting between them. Germline loops: CDR1 LGHDT, CDR2 YNNKEL (reference sequence). This CDR3 is CASSQDCTGRATEAFF. The CDR3 region has the DNA TGTGCCAGCAGCCAAGATTGCACAGGGAGGGCAACTGAAGCTTTCTTT.

This clonotype was recorded a few times. This chain links TRBV20-1 with TRBJ2-5; TRBD2 aligns across 9 bases. The CDR3 sequence is 18 residues long. Germline CDR1 is DFQATT and CDR2 is SNEGSKA (reference sequence). The trim removed 2 bases at V and 4 bases at J, leaving 17 bases unmatched. CDR3 bases: TGCAGTGCTAGACCCCCACAGCGGGGGGCCCCTACCTTAGAGACCCAGTACTTC. Translating gives CSARPPQRGAPTLETQYF.

This clonotype has just a few counts. The chain carries TRBV15 and TRBJ2-1; D not resolved. This CDR3 spans 15 amino acids. The germline gives CDR1 LNHNV, CDR2 YYDKDF (reference sequence). V lost 8 bases and J lost 1, with 15 bases in between. Here the CDR3 DNA reads TGTGCCACCGCCAAACGGGTTCAATCCTACAATGAGCAGTTCTTC. Translating it yields CATAKRVQSYNEQFF.

CDR3 sequence (DNA): TGTGCCATCAGTGAAGGAGGGTTAGCGGGATCCTACGAGCAGTACTTC. This codes for CAISEGGLAGSYEQYF. This chain connects TRBV10-3 to TRBJ2-7; 8 bases fit TRBD2. Looked up from germline, CDR1 is ENHRY and CDR2 is SYGVKD. This CDR3 comprises 16 residues. Unmatched junction bases numbered 8, after V lost 3 bases and J lost 1 base.

The rearrangement uses TRBV7-2 and TRBJ1-1; 8 nucleotides agree with TRBD1. CDR1 SGHTA and CDR2 FQGNSA come from the germline V gene. V shed 5 bases and J 1 base; nucleotides not matched to a gene: 6. The CDR3 totals 15 residues. The CDR3 DNA reads TGTGCCAGCAGCCCTTGGGGGACAGGGAACACTGAAGCTTTCTTT. Translation gives CASSPWGTGNTEAFF.